This is a list of T cell receptor beta chains from one sample in a study of CD8+ T cells in alopecia areata. The protocol was immunoSEQ multiplex PCR, while the TCRdb copy is restricted to in-frame clones and leaves out a portion. The sample shows 110,000 or so clones, 58% of them seen only once. The specimen was CD8+ T cells sorted from blood, collected at week 4, from a patient treated with tofacitinib. These receptors originate from a human donor with alopecia areata. CDR3s include the opening cysteine and the closing phenylalanine or tryptophan. D genes are given only for firm matches. Only part of the rows carry a size: once, few, many, or a class if the clone is expanded.

V: TRBV27
D: -
J: TRBJ1-2
size: -
CDR3: CASSLWAGGDGYTF
DNA: TGTGCCAGCAGTTTATGGGCGGGGGGGGATGGCTACACCTTC

V: TRBV5-6
D: TRBD1
J: TRBJ2-3
size: few
CDR3: CASRSQGANTDTQYF
DNA: TGTGCCAGCAGATCTCAGGGGGCGAATACAGATACGCAGTATTTT

V: TRBV27
D: TRBD2
J: TRBJ2-5
size: few
CDR3: CASLSLAGGQGETQYF
DNA: TGTGCCAGCCTCAGCCTAGCGGGGGGGCAGGGGGAGACCCAGTACTTC

V: TRBV13
D: -
J: TRBJ2-5
size: -
CDR3: CASSLVGGTQYF
DNA: TGTGCCAGCAGCTTAGTCGGAGGGACCCAGTACTTC

V: TRBV7-9
D: TRBD1
J: TRBJ2-7
size: few
CDR3: CASSDPGQGYEQYF
DNA: TGTGCCAGCAGCGATCCGGGACAGGGGTACGAGCAGTACTTC

V: TRBV30
D: TRBD2
J: TRBJ2-2
size: -
CDR3: CAWEGGERMPGELFF
DNA: TGTGCCTGGGAGGGAGGGGAGAGGATGCCCGGGGAGCTGTTTTTT

V: TRBV13
D: -
J: TRBJ1-5
size: -
CDR3: CASSLSSDQPQHF
DNA: TGTGCCAGCAGCCTTTCCTCTGATCAGCCCCAGCATTTT

V: TRBV5-6
D: -
J: TRBJ1-2
size: -
CDR3: CASSQRTAYGYTF
DNA: TGTGCCAGCAGCCAAAGGACGGCCTATGGCTACACCTTC

V: TRBV7-9
D: TRBD1
J: TRBJ2-2
size: -
CDR3: CASSPGTGNTGELFF
DNA: TGTGCCAGCAGCCCCGGGACAGGGAACACCGGGGAGCTGTTTTTT

V: TRBV5-5
D: TRBD1
J: TRBJ2-2
size: -
CDR3: CASSSPGDRGLGNTGELFF
DNA: TGTGCCAGCAGCTCACCCGGGGACAGGGGGTTAGGGAACACCGGGGAGCTGTTTTTT

V: TRBV5-1
D: TRBD1
J: TRBJ1-5
size: -
CDR3: CASSLANGTGGNQPQHF
DNA: TGCGCCAGCAGCTTGGCCAACGGGACAGGGGGCAATCAGCCCCAGCATTTT

V: TRBV7-9
D: -
J: TRBJ2-3
size: few
CDR3: CASSLEAAASTDTQYF
DNA: TGTGCCAGCAGCTTAGAAGCGGCCGCTAGCACAGATACGCAGTATTTT

V: TRBV30
D: -
J: TRBJ2-7
size: -
CDR3: CAWSVEGYEQYF
DNA: TGTGCCTGGAGTGTAGAGGGCTACGAGCAGTACTTC

V: TRBV11-2
D: -
J: TRBJ2-5
size: -
CDR3: CASENQETQYF
DNA: TGTGCCAGCGAGAACCAAGAGACCCAGTACTTC

V: TRBV11-2
D: -
J: TRBJ2-5
size: -
CDR3: CASSSRGVEGDPTQETQYF
DNA: TGTGCCAGCAGTTCCCGGGGGGTCGAGGGGGACCCTACGCAAGAGACCCAGTACTTC

V: TRBV9
D: TRBD1
J: TRBJ2-5
size: -
CDR3: CASSATGGTSETQYF
DNA: TGTGCCAGCAGCGCGACAGGGGGCACATCAGAGACCCAGTACTTC

V: TRBV4-1
D: -
J: TRBJ1-2
size: few
CDR3: CASSQDHQVPGYTF
DNA: TGCGCCAGCAGCCAAGATCATCAGGTTCCTGGCTACACCTTC

V: TRBV2
D: -
J: TRBJ2-1
size: once
CDR3: CASSEGGPGNEQFF
DNA: TGTGCCAGCAGTGAAGGAGGTCCTGGAAATGAGCAGTTCTTC

V: TRBV29-1
D: -
J: TRBJ1-2
size: -
CDR3: CSVELAANYGYTF
DNA: TGCAGCGTTGAACTTGCAGCTAACTATGGCTACACCTTC

V: TRBV9
D: -
J: TRBJ2-5
size: -
CDR3: CASSVDEETQYF
DNA: TGTGCCAGCAGCGTAGATGAGGAGACCCAGTACTTC

V: TRBV7-2
D: -
J: TRBJ2-7
size: -
CDR3: CASSSKTGSYEQYF
DNA: TGTGCCAGCAGCTCGAAAACAGGGTCCTACGAGCAGTACTTC

V: TRBV7-2
D: -
J: TRBJ2-6
size: -
CDR3: CASSLAGGGANVLTF
DNA: TGTGCCAGCAGCTTAGCCGGCGGCGGGGCCAACGTCCTGACTTTC